This TCR beta chain emerged from a study of blood T cell repertoires in COVID-19. On the study more broadly: Spain, Italy and the United States supplied samples that represented acute and convalescent COVID-19. T cells, B-cell-depleted T cells, or PBMCs supplied cDNA or gDNA.

Source study methods: By means of reference gene primer amplification, nucleated cell counts were estimated. Profiled with immunoSEQ multiplex PCR; TCRdb holds only in-frame clones, not every one. V and J calls and clone size are given by that table; D and trimming were obtained from the DNA. The table lists roughly 460,000 clones, over 85% of them singletons, with about 0.91% in the top ten. Trimming took 4 bases from V and 7 from J; bases not matched to a gene: 12. Germline CDR1 and CDR2: ENHRY and SYGVKD. The CDR3 contains 15 residues. Sample: peripheral blood. This rearrangement joins TRBV10-3 to TRBJ1-1; the match to TRBD1 covers 7 bases. The source of this sequence is a man aged 18-30 years with COVID-19, enrolled during active disease. DNA for the CDR3: TGTGCCATCAGTGGCGTCTCAGGGGGAACAAGTGAAGCTTTCTTT. Its translation is CAISGVSGGTSEAFF.